The next 17 T cell receptor beta chains were all read from a single sample in a study of blood T cells in healthy people across ages. Using a J-beta primer mix together with a sample-barcoded 5' primer, a second PCR was run for about 7 to 12 cycles. MiXCR, run by TCRdb on the 5' RACE reads, gives a single entry per CDR3 protein. The sample records about 510,000 distinct CDR3 sequences, about 25% being singletons. The sample also formed part of further work on T cells of mothers and their children.

Sequencing was carried out using blood. The receptors were gathered from a boy aged 2 to 9 in good health.

In this sample, this clonotype turned up a few times. V and J are TRBV20-1 and TRBJ2-6; the D is unclear. Trimming stripped 0 bases from V and 2 bases from J, with 8 bases between. Germline V gene sequence: CDR1 DFQATT, CDR2 SNEGSKA (reference sequence). The CDR3 loop spans 15 amino acids. CDR3 residues: CSARDRLTGANVLTF. CDR3 nucleotides: TGCAGTGCTAGAGATCGGCTGACTGGGGCCAACGTCCTGACTTTC.

The chain carries TRBV27 and TRBJ2-7, with D hard to call. Trimming removed 6 bases at V and 3 bases at J, with 24 bases between. Germline V gene sequence: CDR1 MNHEY, CDR2 SMNVEV (reference sequence). This CDR3 spans 17 amino acids. The CDR3 DNA reads as TGTGCCAGCAGCTTGCAAAAAGGGCCCCGCGAAGGCTACGAGCAGTACTTC. Translating gives CASSLQKGPREGYEQYF.

This sequence joins TRBV6-1 and TRBJ1-2; D not certain. The germline V and J ends were trimmed by 0 bases and 4 bases, with 6 bases remaining between them. Germline lookup yields CDR1 MNHNS and CDR2 SASEGT. CDR3 length equals 13 residues. The CDR3 bases are TGTGCCAGCAGTGAAGCAGTCTCCTATGGCTACACCTTC. Protein sequence: CASSEAVSYGYTF.

This clonotype was seen a handful of times. The chain recombines TRBV27 with TRBJ2-5; 9 bases fit TRBD1. The J call may be wrong; the DNA end is better matched by TRBJ2-1. The CDR3 has 15 residues. In germline, CDR1 is MNHEY, CDR2 SMNVEV (reference sequence). The CDR3 protein is CASSTGTGWQETQFF. CDR3 coding DNA: TGTGCCAGCAGCACCGGGACAGGGTGGCAAGAGACCCAGTTCTTC.

This clonotype was seen only a few times. J is TRBJ2-2 and V is TRBV15; a possible D gene is TRBD2 (6 bases). Germline values: CDR1 LNHNV, CDR2 YYDKDF (reference sequence). With 0 bases removed from V and 7 bases from J, the gap between germline ends came to 15 bases. This CDR3 has 16 amino acids. The CDR3 bases are TGTGCCACCAGCAGAGATTTGAGAGGAGGGATCGGGGAGCTGTTTTTT. Its translation: CATSRDLRGGIGELFF.

In the case of this clonotype: A much larger clonotype is one base distant, so this may be a read error. The CDR3 loop is CVSSYSGTGDGYTF. The DNA for the CDR3 is TGTGTCAGCAGTTACTCCGGGACAGGGGATGGCTACACCTTC. The chain carries TRBV6-2 or TRBV6-3 and TRBJ1-2; 10 nucleotides agree with TRBD1. The CDR3 spans 14 residues. Germline loops: CDR1 MNHEY, CDR2 SVGEGT.

This clonotype turned up a few times. V is TRBV14 and J is TRBJ2-2, with no clear D. The V end lost 0 bases, the J end lost 4 bases, and 18 bases lay between the germline ends. CDR3 length equals 18 residues. Germline CDR1 reads SGHDN; CDR2 reads FVKESK. The CDR3 DNA reads as TGTGCCAGCAGCCAAGACGCCCCGTCGTGGGATCCCACCGGGGAGCTGTTTTTT. Residues: CASSQDAPSWDPTGELFF.

In the case of this clonotype: Since the CDR3 does not end with the conserved phenylalanine or tryptophan, this likely comes from a read error. The chain employs TRBV5-1 and TRBJ2-5; a weak D match, TRBD2 (6 bases). Trimming shortened V by 1 base and J by 11 bases, and 21 bases separated the two germline ends. CDR3 size: 15 residues. Germline assignment: CDR1 SGHRS and CDR2 YFSETQ. The CDR3: CASSLNRTTLRSQYL. CDR3 bases: TGCGCCAGCAGCTTGAACCGGACTACGCTACGTTCGCAGTACCTC.

The chain recombines TRBV12-3 or TRBV12-4 with TRBJ2-3, with 11 bases that match TRBD2. Losses at the gene ends were 6 bases for V and 0 bases for J; bases not matched to a gene: 11. This CDR3 region has 18 residues. The CDR3 coding sequence is TGTGCCAGCAGCCTGGGACTAGCGGCCACTGGTAGCACAGATACGCAGTATTTT. It specifies CASSLGLAATGSTDTQYF.

J is TRBJ2-2 and V is TRBV19; the match to TRBD1 covers 10 bases. Per the germline V gene, CDR1 is LNHDA and CDR2 is SQIVND (reference sequence). V gave up 5 bases and J gave up 6 bases; unmatched junction bases: 15. This CDR3 contains 18 residues. CDR3 coding DNA: TGTGCCAGTAGTGTTCCAGCCGGGACAGGGGAGCGCGCCGGGGAGCTGTTTTTT. Its translation is CASSVPAGTGERAGELFF.

This clonotype was found a few times. The chain joins TRBV5-1 to TRBJ2-2; D possibly matches TRBD1 or TRBD2 (5 bases each). This CDR3 region has 17 residues. Germline V lookup: CDR1 SGHRS, CDR2 YFSETQ. V gave up 2 bases and J gave up 4 bases, with 18 bases separating them. The CDR3 loop is CASSFPPGEGLTGELFF. DNA for the CDR3: TGCGCCAGCAGCTTCCCCCCCGGAGAGGGGCTCACCGGGGAGCTGTTTTTT.

This clonotype has just a few counts. This chain links TRBV6-6 with TRBJ2-7, with 9 bases lining up with TRBD1. Germline loops: CDR1 MNHNY, CDR2 SVGAGI (reference sequence). V trimming: 6 bases; J trimming: 5 bases; junction bases outside the gene matches: 8. The CDR3 has 14 amino acids. The CDR3 sequence: CASRPGTGFHEQYF. The CDR3 nucleotides are TGTGCCAGCAGGCCCGGGACAGGGTTCCACGAGCAGTACTTC.

The genes are TRBV20-1 and TRBJ2-7, with TRBD2 matching 11 bases. Looked up from germline, CDR1 is DFQATT and CDR2 is SNEGSKA (reference sequence). This CDR3 spans 18 amino acids. V lost 5 bases, J lost 4 bases, and 19 bases stayed unmatched. This CDR3 is CSAGAGLAGLGGRYEQYF. The CDR3 region has the DNA TGCAGTGCTGGAGCAGGACTAGCGGGTTTGGGAGGACGGTACGAGCAGTACTTC.

This clonotype was seen a few times. The J gene is TRBJ2-5, the V gene TRBV29-1; D not certain. The last part of the DNA fits TRBJ2-1 better; the J call may be wrong. CDR3 size: 9 residues. The V gene's germline CDR1 is SQVTM and CDR2 ANQGSEA. As DNA, the CDR3 is TGCAGCGTGAACAATGAGCAGTTCTTC. It is translated as CSVNNEQFF.

The genes are TRBV15 and TRBJ2-3; TRBD2 matches 7 bases. CDR1 LNHNV and CDR2 YYDKDF come from the germline V gene (reference sequence). This CDR3 region has 15 residues. After removal of 6 bases from V and 2 bases from J, the junction contained 8 bases not matched to a gene. The CDR3 here is CATRTSSHYTDTQYF. CDR3 sequence (DNA): TGTGCCACCAGGACTAGCTCACACTACACAGATACGCAGTATTTT.

This clonotype has a handful of counts. V and J are TRBV10-2 and TRBJ1-2, with unresolved D. The CDR3 totals 13 residues. Trimming shortened V by 2 bases and J by 4 bases, and 8 bases separated the two germline ends. CDR1 and CDR2 from the germline V gene are WSHSY and SAAADI. Written as DNA, the CDR3 is TGCGCCAGCAGTGAGCGGGCGGTCTATGGCTACACCTTC. Translated: CASSERAVYGYTF.

Only a few counts were recorded for this clonotype. The chain joins TRBV20-1 to TRBJ2-2; D is undetermined. V gave up 6 bases and J gave up 3 bases, with 11 bases separating them. The CDR3 runs to 13 residues. Germline V CDR1 and CDR2: DFQATT, SNEGSKA (reference sequence). The CDR3 spells CSAASTDTGELFF. The CDR3 coding sequence is TGCAGTGCCGCCTCGACGGACACCGGGGAGCTGTTTTTT.